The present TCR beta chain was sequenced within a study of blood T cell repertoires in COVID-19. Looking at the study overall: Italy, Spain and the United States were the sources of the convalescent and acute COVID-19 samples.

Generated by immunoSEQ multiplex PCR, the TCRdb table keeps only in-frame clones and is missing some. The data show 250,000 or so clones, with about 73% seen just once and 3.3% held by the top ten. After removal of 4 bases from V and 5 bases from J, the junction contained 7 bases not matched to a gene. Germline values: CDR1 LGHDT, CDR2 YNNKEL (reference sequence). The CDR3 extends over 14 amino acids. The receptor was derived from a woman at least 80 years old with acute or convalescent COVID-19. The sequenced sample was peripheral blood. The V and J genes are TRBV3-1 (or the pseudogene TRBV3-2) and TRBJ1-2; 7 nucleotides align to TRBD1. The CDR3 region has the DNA TGTGCCAGCAGCCGGGGGACAGCGGAATATGGCTACACCTTC. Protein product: CASSRGTAEYGYTF.